Below are 28 T cell receptor beta chains sequenced from a single sample in a study of regulatory T cells in long-lasting Graves disease. Time point given: newly diagnosed GD, antithyroid drugs for less than 3 months. Isolated PBMC RNA provided the starting material for the TCR library. According to the study, TCR beta libraries were built with iRepertoire HTBI primers and CDR3-region Arm-PCR. TCRdb re-called the multiplex PCR reads through MiXCR, storing one row per CDR3 protein. This table holds hundreds of thousands of distinct CDR3 sequences, 15% found once. This same sample was also part of a study on T cells in Graves' hyperthyroidism and ophthalmopathy.

The material sequenced was peripheral blood mononuclear cells (PBMCs), taken at new diagnosis, from a patient treated with antithyroid drugs. Receptors were obtained from a woman between 40 and 55 years old with Graves disease.

This clonotype appeared many times. CDR3 nucleotides: TGTGCCAGCAGTTACCTCTCCAGGCGGAGGAACACTGAAGCTTTCTTT. As protein: CASSYLSRRRNTEAFF. The chain is built from TRBV6-9 and TRBJ1-1; D remains unclear. Trimming stripped 3 bases from V and 1 base from J, with 15 bases between. Germline lookup yields CDR1 MNHGY and CDR2 SVAAGI. The CDR3 covers 16 residues.

Details on this clonotype: The likely explanation is a read error, given a far larger clone one base away. The rearrangement uses TRBV5-5 and TRBJ2-1; 8 bases agree with TRBD2. The CDR3 length is 16 residues. CDR1 SGHKS and CDR2 YYEKEE come from the germline V gene (reference sequence). CDR3 bases: TGTGCCAGCAGCTTAGATCCGGGACTAGGGCACAATGAGCAGCTCTTC. Translated: CASSLDPGLGHNEQLF.

In this sample, this clonotype turned up many times. DNA for the CDR3: TGTGCCAGCAGCCAGGAGTTTTACGAGCAGTACTTC. The encoded protein is CASSQEFYEQYF. The V and J genes are TRBV3-1 and TRBJ2-7; the D is unclear. The CDR3 extends over 12 amino acids. V lost 3 bases and J lost 4, with 7 bases in between. From germline, CDR1 is LGHDT and CDR2 YNNKEL (reference sequence).

This clonotype was found a few times. J is TRBJ1-3 and V is TRBV27; 11 bases are shared with TRBD1. Germline V gives CDR1 MNHEY, CDR2 SMNVEV (reference sequence). Losses at the gene ends were 8 bases for V and 4 bases for J; bases not matched to a gene: 7. The CDR3 has 15 amino acids. The chain's CDR3 is CASGRTGGVGNTIYF. CDR3 coding DNA: TGTGCCAGCGGGAGGACAGGGGGCGTGGGAAACACCATATATTTT.

This clonotype was counted ten times or more. J is TRBJ2-3 and V is TRBV27; D might be TRBD2 (5 bases). V lost 7 bases, J lost 10 bases, and 24 bases lay in between. Per the germline V gene, CDR1 is MNHEY and CDR2 is SMNVEV (reference sequence). The CDR3 is 15 amino acids. The CDR3 here is CASKPGLLFGFSQYF. The DNA of the CDR3 is TGTGCCAGCAAACCAGGACTCCTTTTTGGTTTTTCGCAGTATTTT.

This clonotype was recorded at least ten times. The chain carries TRBV7-6 and TRBJ2-3; D uncertain. In germline, CDR1 is SGHVS, CDR2 FNYEAQ. The CDR3 spans 15 residues. V was pared by 6 bases and J by 2 bases, with 15 bases between. CDR3 nucleotides: TGTGCCAGCAGGTCTGGCGTGGCCCCCACAGATACGCAGTATTTT. Protein sequence: CASRSGVAPTDTQYF.

The chain joins TRBV20-1 to TRBJ2-5; D is unresolved. Germline V gene lookup returns CDR1 DFQATT and CDR2 SNEGSKA (reference sequence). There are 15 residues in the CDR3. Trimming left V 6 bases short and J 5 bases short, with 22 bases between. CDR3 DNA sequence: TGCAGTGCCATCAGTGCGACAAGGGTGGGGGAGACCCAGTACTTC. Its protein product is CSAISATRVGETQYF.

This clonotype has a count of ten or more. The V and J genes are TRBV5-5 and TRBJ1-6; 8 bases match TRBD1. Germline V gene lookup returns CDR1 SGHKS and CDR2 YYEKEE (reference sequence). This CDR3 contains 14 residues. The J segment lost 6 bases and the V segment lost 4 bases, leaving 3 bases of the junction unmatched. CDR3 DNA: TGTGCCAGCAGCGTGGGACAGGCTAATTCACCCCTCCACTTT. This sequence encodes CASSVGQANSPLHF.

Note on this clonotype: With a much larger clone just one base away, this may be a read error. V and J are TRBV11-2 and TRBJ1-3; weak D call: TRBD1 (6 bases). Per the germline V gene, CDR1 is SGHAT and CDR2 is FQNNGV. The CDR3 is 16 residues long. The CDR3, as DNA: TGTGCCAGCAGCAACCCACAGGGAGCGGCTGGAAAAACCATATATTTT. Its translation is CASSNPQGAAGKTIYF.

The chain recombines TRBV29-1 with TRBJ1-5; 9 bases are a match to TRBD1. The CDR3 spans 12 residues. Germline V lookup: CDR1 SQVTM, CDR2 ANQGSEA. After removal of 5 bases from V and 5 bases from J, the junction contained 1 base not matched to a gene. The CDR3: CSVRDRDQPQHF. DNA for the CDR3: TGCAGCGTTAGGGACAGGGATCAGCCCCAGCATTTT.

In its sample, this clonotype was seen many times. The rearrangement uses TRBV28 and TRBJ2-7, with 7 bases that match TRBD2. Germline values: CDR1 MDHEN, CDR2 SYDVKM. The CDR3 contains 16 residues. J gave up 2 bases and V 4 bases, and 11 bases lay outside the gene matches. CDR3 sequence (DNA): TGTGCCAGCAGTTCCCCCTCGGGCGGGAGCCCCTACGAGCAGTACTTC. Amino acids: CASSSPSGGSPYEQYF.

Many counts were recorded for this clonotype. J is TRBJ1-2 and V is TRBV19; 7 bases align to TRBD1. Germline V gene sequence: CDR1 LNHDA, CDR2 SQIVND (reference sequence). V was clipped by 6 bases and J by 3 bases; unmatched bases: 4. The CDR3 consists of 13 residues. CDR3 sequence (DNA): TGTGCCAGTAGGAGGGACAGCTACTATGGCTACACCTTC. Encoded protein: CASRRDSYYGYTF.

This clonotype was seen a handful of times. The genes are TRBV10-3 and TRBJ2-3, with no clear D. This CDR3 contains 14 residues. The germline V gene has CDR1 ENHRY and CDR2 SYGVKD. Trimming stripped 3 bases from V and 4 bases from J, with 11 bases between. The CDR3 loop is CAISELWAADTQYF. CDR3 nucleotides: TGTGCCATCAGTGAACTTTGGGCAGCAGATACGCAGTATTTT.

This clonotype appeared a few times. The V and J genes are TRBV11-2 and TRBJ1-2; 12 bases fit TRBD1. CDR1 is SGHAT, CDR2 FQNNGV, per germline. J was trimmed by 6 bases and V by 0 bases; bases with no gene match: 5. The CDR3 has 16 amino acids. The CDR3 loop is CASSLDRDRGQDGYTF. The CDR3 bases are TGTGCCAGCAGCTTAGATCGGGACAGGGGGCAGGATGGCTACACCTTC.

The chain combines TRBV9 with TRBJ2-1; TRBD2 aligns across 7 bases. CDR3 length equals 14 residues. The germline V gene encodes CDR1 SGDLS and CDR2 YYNGEE. J was trimmed by 6 bases and V by 4 bases; bases with no gene match: 7. The CDR3 here is CASSLPGGTNEQFF. For the CDR3, the DNA is TGTGCCAGCAGCTTACCCGGGGGGACCAATGAGCAGTTCTTC.

The sample holds many counts of this clonotype. The chain is built from TRBV7-8 and TRBJ2-1; no reliable D call. Germline V CDR1 and CDR2: SGHVS, FQNEAQ. The CDR3 is 17 residues long. The germline V and J ends were trimmed by 1 base and 4 bases, with 17 bases remaining between them. The CDR3 reads CASSLVVDQTRYNEQFF. DNA for the CDR3: TGTGCCAGCAGCTTAGTGGTGGATCAAACAAGATACAATGAGCAGTTCTTC.

This clonotype was seen at least ten times. The chain links TRBV28 to TRBJ1-2; no definite D call. Germline CDR1 MDHEN, CDR2 SYDVKM. CDR3 length equals 14 residues. The ends were cut back, 7 bases at V and 4 bases at J, with 16 bases in the middle. The CDR3, as DNA: TGTGCCAGCAACCTCGGCGGGTCCACCTATGGCTACACCTTC. It codes for CASNLGGSTYGYTF.

Note on this clonotype: Germline and junction disagree at one end, which may indicate a read error. This rearrangement joins TRBV7-6 to TRBJ2-5; no definite D call. The germline CDR1 and CDR2 sequences are SGHVS and FNYEAQ. The CDR3 totals 13 residues. CDR3 region: CASSLVSSETQYF. The CDR3 DNA sequence: TGTGCTAGCAGCTTAGTTTCGTCTGAGACCCAGTACTTC.

This chain links TRBV28 with TRBJ2-6; tentative D call: TRBD1 (6 bases). The V end was cut by 8 bases, the J end by 2 bases, with 16 bases between. The CDR3 spans 16 residues. Germline V gene sequence: CDR1 MDHEN, CDR2 SYDVKM. In nucleotides, the CDR3 is TGTGCCAGCCGGCAGGGGCCCTTAGCTGGGGCCAACGTCCTGACTTTC. It yields the protein CASRQGPLAGANVLTF.

This clonotype was counted between two and nine times. The V and J genes are TRBV18 and TRBJ1-1, with 11 bases identical to TRBD1. The germline CDR1 and CDR2 sequences are KGHSH and LQKENI. This CDR3 spans 17 amino acids. V trimming: 1 base; J trimming: 1 base; junction bases outside the gene matches: 5. Written as DNA, the CDR3 is TGTGCCAGCTCACCACTAGGGACAGGGGGGACGAACACTGAAGCTTTCTTT. It specifies CASSPLGTGGTNTEAFF.

There are many counts of this clonotype. The chain recombines TRBV7-9 with TRBJ2-1, with D uncertain. V gave up 7 bases and J gave up 10 bases, with 11 bases separating them. This CDR3 region has 11 residues. In germline, CDR1 is SEHNR, CDR2 FQNEAQ (reference sequence). In nucleotides, the CDR3 is TGTGCCAGCAACTCACAAGGGGAGCAGTTCTTC. Residues: CASNSQGEQFF.

This clonotype occurred many times. The V gene is TRBV29-1, the J gene TRBJ2-7, with a tentative D call TRBD1 (5 bases). This CDR3 spans 14 amino acids. V lost 5 bases and J lost 3, with 17 bases in between. Germline loops: CDR1 SQVTM, CDR2 ANQGSEA. CDR3: CSVSSGARVYEQYF. The CDR3 DNA sequence: TGCAGCGTTTCCTCGGGTGCCAGGGTCTACGAGCAGTACTTC.

Concerning this clonotype: A much larger clone is a single base away; this may be a read error. V gene TRBV7-3 combines with J gene TRBJ2-7; no firm D call. The CDR3 has 15 amino acids. The germline gives CDR1 SGHTA, CDR2 FQGTGA. CDR3 sequence reads: CASSLNRSPPYEHYF. The CDR3 nucleotides read TGTGCCAGCAGCTTAAATCGGAGCCCGCCCTACGAGCACTACTTC.

Many counts were recorded for this clonotype. V gene TRBV28 combines with J gene TRBJ1-2, with D possibly TRBD1 on 5 matching bases. Germline V gene lookup returns CDR1 MDHEN and CDR2 SYDVKM. The CDR3 has 17 residues. Between the trimmed V and J ends, which lost 2 bases and 2 bases, there was a span of 18 bases. DNA for the CDR3: TGTGCCAGCAGTTTACGGGCCGACGGGGCGAGGAACTATGGCTACACCTTC. As protein: CASSLRADGARNYGYTF.

There are a few counts of this clonotype. The V and J genes are TRBV20-1 and TRBJ1-6; D perhaps matches TRBD1 (5 bases). Per the germline V gene, CDR1 is DFQATT and CDR2 is SNEGSKA (reference sequence). CDR3 length: 15 amino acids. V shed 3 bases and J shed 4 bases, with 13 bases lying between them. The CDR3 is CSARPSGTYNSPLHF. The CDR3 bases are TGCAGTGCTAGGCCCTCCGGGACTTATAATTCACCCCTCCACTTT.

This clonotype was counted at least ten times. The chain couples TRBV30 to TRBJ2-4, with a weak D call TRBD1 (6 bases). Germline V CDR1 and CDR2: GTSNPN, SVGIG (reference sequence). V was trimmed by 2 bases and J by 4 bases, leaving 9 bases between them. The CDR3 has 13 amino acids. CDR3 bases: TGTGCCTGGAGTTCTCAGGGGAAAAACATTCAGTACTTC. This codes for CAWSSQGKNIQYF. The complete variable domain, with remaining parts taken from reference TRBV30 and TRBJ2-4, reads SQTIHQWPATLVQPVGSPLSLECTVEGTSNPNLYWYRQAAGRGLQLLFYSVGIGQISSEVPQNLSASRPQDRQFILSSKKLLLSDSGFYLCAWSSQGKNIQYFGAGTRLSVL.

Note on this clonotype: Being one base from a much bigger clone, this may be a read error. V is TRBV28 and J is TRBJ2-2, with TRBD2 matching 9 bases. The length of the CDR3 is 16 residues. Germline CDR1 is MDHEN and CDR2 is SYDVKM. V was clipped by 5 bases and J by 5 bases; unmatched bases: 9. The CDR3: CASSDLSLAGTGELFF. The CDR3 nucleotides read TGTGCCAGCAGTGATTTGAGCCTAGCGGGAACCGGGGAGCTGTTTTTT.

Ten or more counts support this clonotype. This may stem from a read error, because a much larger clone lies one nucleotide away. The chain links TRBV12-3 or TRBV12-4 to TRBJ1-2; 8 nucleotides line up with TRBD1. This CDR3 spans 14 amino acids. The V gene end was trimmed by 4 bases and the J gene end by 10 bases; junction bases not matched to a gene: 11. As DNA, the CDR3 is TGTGCCAGCAGTTCGGACAGGGCTTCGGATGACTACACCTTC. Its translation: CASSSDRASDDYTF.